One and the same sample provided the 28 T cell receptor beta chains below, sequenced in a study of cytomegalovirus exposure and HLA in healthy donors. This PCR relied on a set of 60 Vbeta primers and 13 Jbeta primers. Method: immunoSEQ multiplex PCR; TCRdb's copy keeps in-frame clones and lacks some. This sample has a few hundred thousand clones, with over 65% found just once. Input material: PBMCs. The origin of the receptors is a man between 40 and 49 years old in good health and CMV-seronegative.

The J gene is TRBJ1-2, the V gene TRBV15, with no clear D. The V gene lost 0 bases and the J gene lost 5 bases, with 13 bases spanning the gap. The CDR3 spans 15 residues. The V gene's germline CDR1 is LNHNV and CDR2 YYDKDF (reference sequence). CDR3 sequence reads: CATSRELTTHYGYTF. Written as DNA, the CDR3 is TGTGCCACCAGCAGAGAGCTCACTACCCATTATGGCTACACCTTC.

This sequence joins TRBV19 and TRBJ1-5; D may be TRBD1 (6 bases). With 8 bases removed from V and 5 bases from J, the gap between germline ends came to 19 bases. The CDR3 extends over 15 amino acids. Germline CDR1 LNHDA, CDR2 SQIVND (reference sequence). The CDR3 DNA sequence: TGTGCCAGTCGGATCTCTCGGGACAAATATCAGCCCCAGCATTTT. Amino acid sequence: CASRISRDKYQPQHF.

The chain links TRBV27 to TRBJ1-6, with D possibly being TRBD1 (6 bases). Germline CDR1 MNHEY, CDR2 SMNVEV (reference sequence). With 2 bases removed from V and 5 bases from J, the gap between germline ends came to 10 bases. The CDR3 is 15 residues long. For the CDR3, the DNA is TGTGCCAGCAGTTTAAGGACAGCCGATAATTCACCCCTCCACTTT. This translates into CASSLRTADNSPLHF.

The chain combines TRBV7-2 with TRBJ1-2; D remains ambiguous. In germline, CDR1 is SGHTA, CDR2 FQGNSA. The CDR3 runs to 14 residues. V was cut by 1 base and J by 5 bases, with 11 bases left in between. This CDR3 is CASSLEPGFYGYTF. The CDR3 DNA sequence: TGTGCCAGCAGCTTAGAACCGGGGTTTTATGGCTACACCTTC.

This clone was seen only a few times. The CDR3 region has the DNA TGTGCCAGCAGCTCCTTGGGACAGCCGGAAACTGAAGCTTTCTTT. Amino acids: CASSSLGQPETEAFF. The chain is built from TRBV7-3 and TRBJ1-1; TRBD1 matches at 7 bases. Germline trimming cut 4 bases from V and 5 bases from J; bases unmatched to any gene: 10. The CDR3 extends over 15 amino acids. Germline V gene sequence: CDR1 SGHTA, CDR2 FQGTGA.

This chain joins TRBV18 and TRBJ1-3, with D maybe TRBD1 (6 bases). CDR1 and CDR2 (germline): KGHSH, LQKENI. The CDR3 length is 16 residues. The germline V and J ends were trimmed by 3 bases and 4 bases, with 16 bases remaining between them. The CDR3 here is CASSPTGGQTGNTIYF. The CDR3 nucleotides are TGTGCCAGCTCACCGACAGGAGGACAGACGGGAAACACCATATATTTT.

The genes are TRBV6-5 and TRBJ2-7; 10 bases map to TRBD1. Germline assignment: CDR1 MNHEY and CDR2 SVGAGI. This CDR3 spans 16 amino acids. V was pared by 2 bases and J by 2 bases, with 6 bases of the junction left unmatched. The CDR3 DNA reads TGTGCCAGCAGTTACGGGGGACAGGGGAGGGCCTACGAGCAGTACTTC. Its translation is CASSYGGQGRAYEQYF.

The rearrangement uses TRBV7-9 and TRBJ1-2; D perhaps matches TRBD1 (5 bases). Germline CDR1 and CDR2: SEHNR and FQNEAQ (reference sequence). This CDR3 comprises 14 residues. V shed 0 bases and J shed 6 bases, with 11 bases lying between them. CDR3 sequence: CASSLAQGGNGYTF. CDR3 nucleotide sequence: TGTGCCAGCAGCTTAGCGCAGGGAGGTAATGGCTACACCTTC.

The V call is TRBV5-1, the J call TRBJ2-1; no reliable D call. Germline CDR1 reads SGHRS; CDR2 reads YFSETQ. This CDR3 is built from 15 residues. Trimming removed 1 base at V and 4 bases at J, with 12 bases between. CDR3 sequence (DNA): TGCGCCAGCAGCTTGTACCAGTCGAAGTACAATGAGCAGTTCTTC. Its protein product is CASSLYQSKYNEQFF.

This chain uses TRBV5-1 with TRBJ2-1, with 10 nucleotides matching TRBD1. This CDR3 contains 14 residues. The germline V gene has CDR1 SGHRS and CDR2 YFSETQ. V trimming: 4 bases; J trimming: 7 bases; junction bases outside the gene matches: 5. The chain's CDR3 is CASSLGTGVNEQFF. In nucleotides, the CDR3 is TGCGCCAGCAGCCTGGGGACAGGGGTGAATGAGCAGTTCTTC.

CDR3 in DNA: TGTGCCAGCAGCCAGGACAGGGGTTCCTACGAGCAGTACTTC. As protein: CASSQDRGSYEQYF. This sequence joins TRBV6-4 and TRBJ2-7; the match to TRBD1 covers 9 bases. The CDR3 is 14 amino acids. V lost 6 bases and J lost 1; bases outside the gene matches: 4. The V gene's germline CDR1 is MRHNA and CDR2 SNTAGT.

The table lists this clone with a few counts. V usage is TRBV11-2 and J usage is TRBJ1-3; D unresolved. V was clipped by 1 base and J by 4 bases, with 11 bases between them. The CDR3 consists of 15 residues. The germline CDR1 and CDR2 sequences are SGHAT and FQNNGV. CDR3 sequence (DNA): TGTGCCAGCAGCTTAGGTGGGCTTAAGGGAAACACCATATATTTT. Amino acids: CASSLGGLKGNTIYF.

The chain combines TRBV27 with TRBJ2-1, with a tentative D call TRBD2 (5 bases). V gave up 2 bases and J gave up 8 bases, with 7 bases separating them. There are 12 residues in the CDR3. Per the germline V gene, CDR1 is MNHEY and CDR2 is SMNVEV (reference sequence). CDR3 in DNA: TGTGCCAGCAGTTTAACCGGGGATGAGCAGTTCTTC. It specifies CASSLTGDEQFF.

V gene TRBV19 combines with J gene TRBJ1-2, with D possibly being TRBD1 (5 bases). CDR3 size: 13 residues. The germline V gene has CDR1 LNHDA and CDR2 SQIVND (reference sequence). Trimming removed 6 bases at V and 1 base at J, with 9 bases between. The CDR3 DNA sequence: TGTGCCAGTAGCACAGGAGATAACTATGGCTACACCTTC. Translating gives CASSTGDNYGYTF. Combining the CDR3 with reference TRBV19 and TRBJ1-2 gives the whole variable domain DGGITQSPKYLFRKEGQNVTLSCEQNLNHDAMYWYRQDPGQGLRLIYYSQIVNDFQKGDIAEGYSVSREKKESFPLTVTSAQKNPTAFYLCASSTGDNYGYTFGSGTRLTVV.

V gene TRBV7-3 combines with J gene TRBJ2-3; 14 bases agree with TRBD2. Unmatched junction bases numbered 2, after V lost 5 bases and J lost 1 base. The CDR3 totals 16 residues. Germline CDR1 and CDR2: SGHTA and FQGTGA. In DNA form, the CDR3 reads TGTGCCAGCAGCCTGACTAGCGGGAGGGGCACAGATACGCAGTATTTT. This sequence encodes CASSLTSGRGTDTQYF.

This sequence joins TRBV7-2 and TRBJ1-2, with D possibly TRBD1 on 5 matching bases. CDR1 is SGHTA and CDR2 is FQGNSA in the germline V gene. V lost 1 base and J 7 bases, leaving 16 bases between the germline ends. This CDR3 comprises 15 residues. The CDR3 protein is CASSLGGGGSVGYTF. Written as DNA, the CDR3 is TGTGCCAGCAGCTTAGGGGGGGGTGGTTCAGTTGGCTACACCTTC.

This clone was detected only once. V usage is TRBV10-2 and J usage is TRBJ2-5; 7 nucleotides align to TRBD2. V lost 6 bases to trimming and J lost 2 bases; unmatched junction nucleotides: 3. Germline V gene lookup returns CDR1 WSHSY and CDR2 SAAADI. The CDR3 has 13 residues. CDR3 sequence (DNA): TGCGCCAGCAGCTGGACTAGTCAAGAGACCCAGTACTTC. This translates into CASSWTSQETQYF.

This clone has just one count. The chain couples TRBV13 to TRBJ1-2, with D hard to call. The CDR3 runs to 13 residues. V gave up 4 bases and J gave up 3 bases, with 9 bases separating them. Germline CDR1 and CDR2: PRHDT and FYEKMQ (reference sequence). CDR3 DNA: TGTGCCAGCAGCTCCCCGGGAGACTATGGCTACACCTTC. It codes for CASSSPGDYGYTF.

This chain uses TRBV7-2 with TRBJ2-1, with TRBD2 identical over 7 bases. With V trimmed by 4 bases and J by 6 bases, 12 bases remained unmatched. The germline gives CDR1 SGHTA, CDR2 FQGNSA. The CDR3 length is 16 residues. DNA of the CDR3: TGTGCCAGCAGCTCAACGGGAACCGGGGGGTTCAATGAGCAGTTCTTC. Residues: CASSSTGTGGFNEQFF. The complete variable domain, with remaining parts taken from reference TRBV7-2 and TRBJ2-1, reads GAGVSQSPSNKVTEKGKDVELRCDPISGHTALYWYRQSLGQGLEFLIYFQGNSAPDKSGLPSDRFSAERTGGSVSTLTIQRTQQEDSAVYLCASSSTGTGGFNEQFFGPGTRLTVL.

Only one count was recorded for this clone. The chain uses TRBV5-6 and TRBJ2-7; 11 nucleotides line up with TRBD1. Germline-derived CDR1 and CDR2 are SGHDT and YYEEEE. The CDR3 covers 17 residues. J lost 6 bases, V lost 1 base, and 12 bases had no gene match. DNA for the CDR3: TGTGCCAGCAGCTTGTTCACAGGACAGGGGGCGGCTTTCGAGCAGTACTTC. It specifies CASSLFTGQGAAFEQYF.

The table lists this clone with a few counts. The rearrangement uses TRBV5-5 and TRBJ2-1, with 9 bases identical to TRBD1. Trimming at V came to 4 bases and at J to 8 bases, leaving 7 bases not matched to a gene. This CDR3 contains 14 residues. From germline, CDR1 is SGHKS and CDR2 YYEKEE (reference sequence). This CDR3 is CASSLGQGLDEQFF. CDR3 nucleotides: TGTGCCAGCAGCCTGGGACAGGGCTTGGATGAGCAGTTCTTC.

The chain is built from TRBV4-2 and TRBJ2-1; D is ambiguous. The V and J ends lost 5 bases and 0 bases respectively, with 11 bases between them. The germline gives CDR1 LGHNA, CDR2 YNFKEQ. This CDR3 is built from 15 residues. The CDR3 nucleotides are TGTGCCAGCAGCGATTCCAGTCGCTCCTACAATGAGCAGTTCTTC. This codes for CASSDSSRSYNEQFF.

The chain carries TRBV30 and TRBJ2-7, with 7 bases matching TRBD2. The CDR3 contains 15 residues. CDR1 GTSNPN and CDR2 SVGIG come from the germline V gene (reference sequence). The junction had 7 bases not matched to a gene; V was cut back by 2 bases and J by 0 bases. The CDR3 is CAWSLSRDYSYEQYF. For the CDR3, the DNA is TGTGCCTGGAGTCTCTCCCGGGACTACTCCTACGAGCAGTACTTC.

The chain employs TRBV7-2 and TRBJ2-7, with a possible D match to TRBD2 (6 bases). The CDR3 totals 18 residues. Trimming took 1 base from V and 0 from J, leaving 19 bases between them. Per the germline V gene, CDR1 is SGHTA and CDR2 is FQGNSA. The CDR3 DNA reads TGTGCCAGCAGCTTAGGGGGAGCAGTGGGGGGAAGCTCCTACGAGCAGTACTTC. It translates to CASSLGGAVGGSSYEQYF.

The chain couples TRBV7-9 to TRBJ1-2; TRBD1 agrees at 11 bases. The V segment lost 1 base and the J segment 10 bases; nucleotides outside the gene matches: 2. Germline loops: CDR1 SEHNR, CDR2 FQNEAQ (reference sequence). CDR3 size: 13 residues. The chain's CDR3 is CASSLGTGGVYTF. CDR3 in DNA: TGTGCCAGCAGCTTAGGGACAGGGGGCGTCTACACCTTC.

The chain has TRBV19 and TRBJ1-2, with 9 bases that match TRBD1. This CDR3 is built from 14 residues. V was clipped by 5 bases and J by 2 bases; unmatched bases: 3. The germline V gene has CDR1 LNHDA and CDR2 SQIVND (reference sequence). CDR3 region: CASSSGQGNYGYTF. The CDR3 DNA sequence: TGTGCCAGTAGTTCCGGACAGGGGAACTATGGCTACACCTTC. The full variable domain, with the rest looked up from reference TRBV19 and TRBJ1-2, is DGGITQSPKYLFRKEGQNVTLSCEQNLNHDAMYWYRQDPGQGLRLIYYSQIVNDFQKGDIAEGYSVSREKKESFPLTVTSAQKNPTAFYLCASSSGQGNYGYTFGSGTRLTVV.

The chain links TRBV9 to TRBJ1-1, with no clear D. The CDR3 is made up of 14 amino acids. Trimming removed 4 bases at V and 0 bases at J, with 10 bases between. Per germline, CDR1 SGDLS and CDR2 YYNGEE. The CDR3, as DNA: TGTGCCAGCAGCTTCCAGGCAGTGAACACTGAAGCTTTCTTT. Encoded protein: CASSFQAVNTEAFF.

V usage is TRBV27 and J usage is TRBJ1-5; TRBD1 might be the D (5 bases). Trimming took off 4 bases at V and 0 bases at J, with 10 bases between the two ends. Per the germline V gene, CDR1 is MNHEY and CDR2 is SMNVEV (reference sequence). The CDR3 spans 15 residues. The chain's CDR3 is CASSWGGGSNQPQHF. The CDR3 coding sequence is TGTGCCAGCAGTTGGGGCGGGGGTAGCAATCAGCCCCAGCATTTT.